The present TCR beta chain was sequenced within a study of T cell repertoires in cytomegalovirus infection (dated by TCRdb to between 2018 and 2021). Study-level background: Donor HLA type was relevant to the analysis, because carriage of CMV infection together with the matching HLA type was indicated by public TCR beta signatures. Results the study describes overall, beyond this receptor: Carriers of CMV infection plus the relevant HLA type were discriminated by the cumulative frequency of public TCR beta family members in the study cohort and in an independent approximately 400-donor cohort. The ex vivo response was dominated by HLA-C-restricted CMV-specific TCR beta clonotypes, which also provided the single most frequent clonotype in two of eight donors.

This clonotype occurred a few times. Its recognized antigen is unknown. Per-base quality was not reported, and no clone a single base away is much larger than it. TCRdb names Illumina HiSeq 1500 as the instrument used. The raw public data were reprocessed by TCRdb itself: fastp quality trimming at Q25, MiXCR clonotype calling, in-frame beta chains only. Here each entry gathers all rows of one CDR3 protein and keeps the most common genes and DNA. The sample data list roughly 310,000 distinct CDR3 sequences, and roughly a sixth of these were observed just once. Jointly, the top ten make up approximately 12% of the sample. Deletion took 1 base off V and 3 bases off J, with a span of 15 bases between the germline ends. The CDR3 goes from the cysteine to the phenylalanine over 16 residues. The kept DNA is CDR3 alone, 48 bases in frame from the first base. Based on the germline V gene, the CDR1 and CDR2 sequences are SGHTA and FQGNSA.

This clonotype was obtained from a human donor in good health (CMV status not recorded). Some clones in this sample may be carry-over from other donors' samples. Input material: PBMCs. The V and J segments used are TRBV7-2 and TRBJ2-5, with a tentative D gene TRBD2 over 6 matching bases. The CDR3 is CASSLVAAGNEETQYF. The nucleotide sequence is given as TGTGCCAGCAGCTTAGTGGCGGCGGGGAATGAAGAGACCCAGTACTTC.